The entry below gives a single T cell receptor beta chain sequence along with its context. Its target is unknown. Some clones are missing from TCRdb's copy, which holds only in-frame ones; the method was immunoSEQ multiplex PCR. The data show 96,000 or so clones, with more than 85% seen just once and more than 0.15% held by the top ten. The data were taken from a study of graft-versus-host responses after intestinal transplantation. The length of the CDR3 is 19 residues. The V segment lost 6 bases and the J segment 1 base; nucleotides outside the gene matches: 16. Looked up from germline, CDR1 is SNHLY and CDR2 is FYNNEI.

The input for sequencing was unstimulated CD4+ T cells sorted from spleen or lymph node cells, taken before intestinal transplant. This TCR derives from a human donor who received an intestinal transplant. The V call is TRBV2, the J call TRBJ1-1, with TRBD1 matching 11 bases. The CDR3 nucleotides read TGTGCCAGCAGACTTAGTCCCGGGACAGGGGGGAGAGGGAACACTGAAGCTTTCTTT. Amino acids: CASRLSPGTGGRGNTEAFF.